The 28 T cell receptor beta chains listed next were all sequenced from one sample in a study of cytomegalovirus exposure and HLA in healthy donors. The study ran its PCR with 60 Vbeta and 13 Jbeta primers. The table came from immunoSEQ multiplex PCR; TCRdb's copy has only in-frame clones and leaves some out. The repertoire consists of 250,000 to 350,000 clones, with roughly 85% occurring once and the leading ten covering almost 4%. Sequenced input: PBMCs. All receptors come from a man aged 40-49 years in good health and CMV-seropositive.

This rearrangement joins TRBV5-6 to TRBJ1-1; no clear D. The CDR3 length is 15 residues. Per the germline V gene, CDR1 is SGHDT and CDR2 is YYEEEE. Trimming pared 0 bases from V and 4 bases from J, leaving 13 bases between. The CDR3 region has the DNA TGTGCCAGCAGCTTGGCCCCCAGCGAGGGCACTGAAGCTTTCTTT. It is translated as CASSLAPSEGTEAFF.

The chain recombines TRBV7-2 with TRBJ2-1, with 10 positions matching TRBD2. Per the germline V gene, CDR1 is SGHTA and CDR2 is FQGNSA. V dropped 2 bases and J dropped 4; count of bases not matched to a gene: 2. This CDR3 comprises 15 residues. The CDR3 region is CASSLLAGVYNEQFF. In DNA form, the CDR3 reads TGTGCCAGCAGCTTACTAGCGGGAGTGTACAATGAGCAGTTCTTC.

This rearrangement joins TRBV9 to TRBJ1-2; 8 nucleotides agree with TRBD1. The CDR3 is made up of 15 amino acids. Per the germline V gene, CDR1 is SGDLS and CDR2 is YYNGEE. J was trimmed by 4 bases and V by 2 bases; bases with no gene match: 7. The CDR3 sequence: CASSVQTGAGYGYTF. As DNA, the CDR3 is TGTGCCAGCAGCGTCCAGACAGGGGCGGGCTATGGCTACACCTTC.

This chain joins TRBV28 and TRBJ2-7; TRBD2 matches at 7 bases. This CDR3 comprises 16 residues. V shed 5 bases, J shed 2 bases, and the junction held 12 bases outside the gene matches. Germline V lookup: CDR1 MDHEN, CDR2 SYDVKM. The CDR3 nucleotides are TGTGCCAGCAGTCACCTCCCCGGGACTACCGCCTACGAGCAGTACTTC. This encodes CASSHLPGTTAYEQYF.

This rearrangement joins TRBV9 to TRBJ1-1, with 8 bases lining up with TRBD1. Germline CDR1 SGDLS, CDR2 YYNGEE. V shed 4 bases and J 5 bases; nucleotides not matched to a gene: 13. CDR3 length equals 16 residues. CDR3: CASSPTGRQGPTEAFF. The CDR3 coding sequence is TGTGCCAGCAGCCCCACGGGGAGACAGGGGCCGACTGAAGCTTTCTTT.

The chain couples TRBV2 to TRBJ1-2, with TRBD1 matching 7 bases. Germline-derived CDR1 and CDR2 are SNHLY and FYNNEI. This CDR3 spans 16 amino acids. J lost 2 bases, V lost 8 bases, and 14 bases had no gene match. The CDR3 region is CASGGVIRGYNYGYTF. Here the CDR3 DNA reads TGTGCCAGCGGGGGAGTGATCAGGGGGTACAACTATGGCTACACCTTC.

Concerning this clone: The germline gene is not matched at one end of the junction; a read error may be the cause. The chain's CDR3 is CSSSSAFDEQYF. CDR3 nucleotide sequence: TGTTCCAGCAGCTCAGCATTCGACGAGCAGTACTTC. This chain links TRBV7-9 with TRBJ2-7; no reliable D call. Looked up from germline, CDR1 is SEHNR and CDR2 is FQNEAQ (reference sequence). The CDR3 runs to 12 residues.

This clone appeared once. The rearrangement links TRBV10-3 to TRBJ2-7; TRBD2 matches 7 bases. Trimming cost V 2 bases and J 5 bases; bases outside gene matches: 9. This CDR3 is built from 15 residues. Germline values: CDR1 ENHRY, CDR2 SYGVKD. The CDR3 region is CAISERGGRSHEQYF. The CDR3 nucleotides are TGTGCCATCAGTGAGCGAGGCGGGAGATCCCACGAGCAGTACTTC.

The chain uses TRBV19 and TRBJ2-2; 10 bases align to TRBD2. Germline V gives CDR1 LNHDA, CDR2 SQIVND (reference sequence). The CDR3 has 15 amino acids. With V trimmed by 3 bases and J by 6 bases, 4 bases remained unmatched. The CDR3 protein is CASSMWLAGAGELFF. CDR3 nucleotides: TGTGCCAGTAGTATGTGGCTAGCGGGAGCCGGGGAGCTGTTTTTT.

The rearrangement joins TRBV5-1 to TRBJ2-7; TRBD2 is a possible D gene (6 bases). Germline CDR1 is SGHRS and CDR2 is YFSETQ. This CDR3 contains 14 residues. V was clipped by 3 bases and J by 4 bases, with 14 bases between them. The CDR3 region is CASSSNAGTYEQYF. Written as DNA, the CDR3 is TGCGCCAGCAGCTCCAATGCGGGGACTTACGAGCAGTACTTC.

This clone has more than one count but fewer than ten. This chain links TRBV9 with TRBJ1-6; the D gene is possibly TRBD1 (5 bases). V was shortened by 4 bases and J by 7 bases, with 9 bases between the two germline ends. The CDR3 consists of 13 residues. Germline CDR1 and CDR2: SGDLS and YYNGEE. CDR3 sequence (DNA): TGTGCCAGCAGCCAGGGAACCAATTCACCCCTCCACTTT. Encoded protein: CASSQGTNSPLHF.

The chain employs TRBV6-5 and TRBJ2-2; D not certain. Trimming left V 4 bases short and J 0 bases short, with 6 bases between. The germline V gene has CDR1 MNHEY and CDR2 SVGAGI. This CDR3 is 14 amino acids long. CDR3 in amino acids: CASSSSANTGELFF. The CDR3 coding sequence is TGTGCCAGCAGTTCTTCAGCGAACACCGGGGAGCTGTTTTTT.

The V call is TRBV19, the J call TRBJ1-1; D gene uncertain. From germline, CDR1 is LNHDA and CDR2 SQIVND (reference sequence). V lost 4 bases and J 1 base, leaving 10 bases between the germline ends. This CDR3 comprises 14 residues. CDR3 region: CASSRVSTNTEAFF. CDR3 DNA: TGTGCCAGTAGTAGAGTCTCTACGAACACTGAAGCTTTCTTT.

CDR3 loop: CAWRTGVTQGPQHF. The CDR3 nucleotides read TGTGCCTGGAGGACAGGGGTAACCCAAGGACCCCAGCATTTT. This chain uses TRBV30 with TRBJ1-5; 8 bases agree with TRBD1. The CDR3 consists of 14 residues. From germline, CDR1 is GTSNPN and CDR2 SVGIG (reference sequence). Trimming cost V 3 bases and J 10 bases; bases outside gene matches: 11.

V and J are TRBV27 and TRBJ2-7, with D unclear. Germline CDR1 reads MNHEY; CDR2 reads SMNVEV (reference sequence). V was shortened by 4 bases and J by 4 bases, with 11 bases between the two germline ends. This CDR3 contains 13 residues. The DNA of the CDR3 is TGTGCCAGCAGTTCCCCCCTAAGATACGAGCAGTACTTC. This codes for CASSSPLRYEQYF.

This clone came up once. J is TRBJ2-5 and V is TRBV7-9, with 7 bases matching TRBD1. Looked up from germline, CDR1 is SEHNR and CDR2 is FQNEAQ (reference sequence). Trimming at V came to 5 bases and at J to 1 base, leaving 4 bases not matched to a gene. The CDR3 contains 14 residues. CDR3 DNA: TGTGCCAGCAGCGCAAACAGGGGCCAAGAGACCCAGTACTTC. It is translated as CASSANRGQETQYF.

The chain employs TRBV19 and TRBJ1-1, with a tentative D call TRBD1 (6 bases). Trimming stripped 0 bases from V and 10 bases from J, with 12 bases between. CDR1 LNHDA and CDR2 SQIVND come from the germline V gene (reference sequence). The CDR3 length is 13 residues. This CDR3 is CASSIDRQAGAFF. The DNA for the CDR3 is TGTGCCAGTAGTATAGATCGACAGGCTGGAGCTTTCTTT.

The CDR3 bases are TGTGCCAGCAGCCCCCGACTAGCGGGAGTTACAGATACGCAGTATTTT. This gives the protein CASSPRLAGVTDTQYF. V gene TRBV13 combines with J gene TRBJ2-3, with 12 positions matching TRBD2. This CDR3 has 16 amino acids. The V segment lost 5 bases and the J segment 3 bases; nucleotides outside the gene matches: 6. CDR1 and CDR2 from the germline V gene are PRHDT and FYEKMQ (reference sequence).

The count of this clone is one. CDR3 bases: TGTGCCAGCAGCTTAGGGTCAACAGCCCAAGAGACCCAGTACTTC. Protein sequence: CASSLGSTAQETQYF. The chain recombines TRBV11-3 with TRBJ2-5; no reliable D call. CDR1 and CDR2 (germline): SGHNT, YENEEA. Trimming removed 1 base at V and 1 base at J, with 10 bases between. The CDR3 contains 15 residues.

The chain has TRBV27 and TRBJ2-4; a possible D gene is TRBD1 (6 bases). V lost 5 bases and J 5 bases, leaving 10 bases between the germline ends. The CDR3 has 13 residues. From germline, CDR1 is MNHEY and CDR2 SMNVEV (reference sequence). CDR3 coding DNA: TGTGCCAGCAGTCCCTGGACAGAAAACATTCAGTACTTC. It translates to CASSPWTENIQYF.

The V and J genes are TRBV6-5 and TRBJ2-3, with TRBD1 matching 9 bases. This CDR3 is built from 15 residues. Germline CDR1 is MNHEY and CDR2 is SVGAGI. The V and J ends lost 9 bases and 3 bases, in that order; junction bases with no gene match: 10. CDR3 bases: TGTGCCAGTTCACCCGGGACAGGGATAACAGATACGCAGTATTTT. Its protein product is CASSPGTGITDTQYF.

Regarding this clone: At one of its ends the junction is not consistent with the germline gene, which may arise from a read error. The V call is TRBV7-7, the J call TRBJ2-2, with 7 positions matching TRBD2. The CDR3 loop spans 16 amino acids. Per germline, CDR1 SSHAT and CDR2 FNYEAQ (reference sequence). CDR3 residues: CASSLAGGRNTGELFF. CDR3 coding DNA: TGTGCTAGCAGCTTAGCTGGCGGGAGAAACACCGGGGAGCTGTTTTTT.

The CDR3 protein is CASSTGTGVRMNTEAFF. The CDR3 bases are TGTGCCAGCTCAACTGGGACAGGGGTAAGGATGAACACTGAAGCTTTCTTT. V and J are TRBV18 and TRBJ1-1; 10 bases line up with TRBD1. CDR1 and CDR2 (germline): KGHSH, LQKENI. V shed 5 bases and J 0 bases; nucleotides not matched to a gene: 9. The CDR3 extends over 17 amino acids.

As to this clone: This CDR3 is also generated by other DNA sequences in the sample. The V and J genes are TRBV19 and TRBJ2-7; the D gene is possibly TRBD2 (6 bases). Germline CDR1 is LNHDA and CDR2 is SQIVND (reference sequence). The V end lost 5 bases, the J end lost 0 bases, and 8 bases lay between the germline ends. The CDR3 is 13 residues long. This CDR3 is CASSYGSSYEQYF. CDR3 coding DNA: TGTGCCAGTAGTTACGGGAGCTCCTACGAGCAGTACTTC.

This clone has more than one count but fewer than ten. The chain couples TRBV5-6 to TRBJ2-7, with 11 bases aligning to TRBD1. V was pared by 0 bases and J by 2 bases, with 4 bases of the junction left unmatched. The CDR3 consists of 16 residues. Germline assignment: CDR1 SGHDT and CDR2 YYEEEE. The CDR3 is CASSLAGTGGTYEQYF. The CDR3 coding sequence is TGTGCCAGCAGCTTGGCCGGGACAGGGGGAACCTACGAGCAGTACTTC.

The genes are TRBV7-2 and TRBJ2-2; 8 bases map to TRBD2. CDR1 and CDR2 from the germline V gene are SGHTA and FQGNSA. V was pared by 5 bases and J by 6 bases, with 8 bases of the junction left unmatched. The length of the CDR3 is 15 residues. As DNA, the CDR3 is TGTGCCAGCAGCCCGTCGGGAGGGCCCGCCGGGGAGCTGTTTTTT. Encoded protein: CASSPSGGPAGELFF.

The rearrangement uses TRBV28 and TRBJ2-7; the match to TRBD1 covers 8 bases. CDR3 length equals 17 residues. Germline CDR1 is MDHEN and CDR2 is SYDVKM. The junction had 10 bases not matched to a gene; V was cut back by 2 bases and J by 1 base. The CDR3 coding sequence is TGTGCCAGCAGTTTAACGGCTACAGGGGGAAAGTCCTACGAGCAGTACTTC. Protein sequence: CASSLTATGGKSYEQYF.

This rearrangement joins TRBV7-8 to TRBJ2-7, with a possible D match to TRBD2 (6 bases). Trimming shortened V by 1 base and J by 2 bases, and 9 bases separated the two germline ends. This CDR3 contains 14 residues. Per the germline V gene, CDR1 is SGHVS and CDR2 is FQNEAQ. The CDR3 DNA sequence: TGTGCCAGCAGCTTAGATAGCGGCCCCTACGAGCAGTACTTC. Residues: CASSLDSGPYEQYF.